This T cell receptor beta chain was sequenced for a study of human CD8 memory T cell subsets (dated by TCRdb to 2019 to 2021). Regarding the complete study: To assess clonal relationships, the TCRbeta repertoires of stem-like (TSTEM), progenitor exhausted-like (TPEX) and effector memory CD8+ T cell subsets were compared. Six donors each provided TSTEM, TPEX and effector memory subsets, from which TCRbeta repertoires were obtained.

Based on the germline V gene (reference sequence), the CDR1 and CDR2 sequences are SEHNR and FQNEAQ. The CDR3 numbers 12 residues from cysteine through phenylalanine. No DNA was logged. Density gradient separation was used to isolate peripheral blood mononuclear cells from healthy donor buffy coats. The study enriched total CD8+ T cells through negative magnetic separation using EasySep or MojoSort CD8+ T cell isolation kits. An RNeasy Mini Kit was used to extract total RNA from duplicate vials of roughly 150,000 sorted CD8+ T cells per subset. PBMCs were used either fresh or after cryopreservation in fetal bovine serum containing approximately 10% DMSO. CD8+ T cell subsets were sorted to purity by fluorescence-activated cell sorting on a FACSAria III. Sequencing instrument: NextSeq 550. A Human TCR Profiling Kit was used to prepare UMI-labeled 5' RACE TCRbeta libraries. The same number of PCR cycles was used to prepare all TCRbeta libraries in parallel. As for the authors' bioinformatics: The number of functional CDR3beta clonotypes in each TCRbeta library ranged from 3,000 to 18,000. UMI extraction and consensus assembly used MIGEC 1.2.9, requiring at least three reads per UMI. MiXCR 3.0.3 was used to extract the in-frame CDR3beta repertoires. After each sample was downsampled to 42,000 randomly selected UMIs, diversity metrics were computed in VDJtools 1.2.1. For the top 3,000 clones of each sample pair, the repertoire overlap metrics D, R and F2 were calculated in VDJtools. The reads were reprocessed in TCRdb, with one entry per CDR3 protein sequence and no accompanying DNA. The V and J calls reflect TCRdb's pipeline rather than the authors' work. The sample table on file contains about 6,000 distinct CDR3 sequences. The top ten constitute 25% to 30% of the sample.

In the case of this clonotype: Its antigen remains undetermined.

Study-level results and caveats: Based on Chao1 estimates, TSTEM subsets appeared to have greater repertoire diversity than TPEX subsets, which could potentially reflect a broader range of specificities. Both stem-like subsets shared clonotypes with effector memory cells, but TSTEM and TPEX repertoires overlapped minimally, suggesting distinct antigen spectra. Sequencing was limited to TCRbeta chains, and the repertoire comparisons were based on six or seven donors analyzed with paired t-tests and Bonferroni correction. TSTEM and TPEX subsets showed similarly high normalized Shannon-Wiener diversity, whereas effector memory subsets were comparatively less diverse.

Rearrangement joined TRBV7-9 to TRBJ2-2. The clonotype originates from a human donor in good health. The sequenced sample was CD8+ effector memory T cells (TEM) sorted from PBMCs. The cell subset or site tag for this specimen amounts to: effector memory CD8 T cells, CCR7- CD45RO+ CD95+. CDR3 protein: CASSLRTGELFF.